Presented here are 13 T cell receptor beta chains from one specimen sequenced in a study of naive and memory T cell subsets (dated by TCRdb to the late 2010s). Library preparation used UMI-ligation and nested PCR. TCRdb lists the instrument as Illumina MiSeq. To cover both TRBC1 and TRBC2, the beta constant-region primer consisted of an equimolar mix of two oligonucleotides. Four rounds of PCR were used to amplify ligated cDNA, with nested alpha and beta constant-region primers being used together with the SP2 primer. TCRdb cleaned the public reads at Q25 with fastp, built clones with MiXCR and kept in-frame beta chains. Each CDR3 protein gets just one entry, which takes the most common genes and DNA from the rows behind it. The sample table contains around 130,000 distinct CDR3 sequences; only one count was recorded for over 30% of them. Approximately 0.9% of the sample rests with the top ten. Sequencing was carried out using central memory CD4+ T cells from blood. The sample's cell subset or site label, in plain terms: central memory, CD45RA- CD27+. These receptors were obtained from a human donor in good health.

The V call is TRBV6-6, the J call TRBJ2-1; 8 nucleotides align to TRBD2. The V and J ends lost 0 bases and 7 bases, in that order; junction bases with no gene match: 5. This CDR3 spans 15 amino acids. In germline, CDR1 is MNHNY, CDR2 SVGAGI (reference sequence). The CDR3: CASSYSTGGDNEQFF. As DNA, the CDR3 is TGTGCCAGCAGTTACTCGACGGGAGGGGATAATGAGCAGTTCTTC.

Concerning this clonotype itself: Since the CDR3 does not end with the conserved phenylalanine or tryptophan, this likely comes from a read error. The chain recombines TRBV12-5 with TRBJ2-2, with 9 bases matching TRBD1. Germline CDR1 is LGHNT and CDR2 is FRNRAP. Losses at the gene ends were 0 bases for V and 1 base for J; bases not matched to a gene: 9. The CDR3 runs 19 residues. CDR3: CASGLVLGTGRLNTGELFL. The CDR3 DNA is TGTGCTAGTGGTTTGGTACTAGGGACAGGGAGGTTGAACACCGGGGAGCTGTTTCTT.

This chain connects TRBV29-1 to TRBJ2-3; 10 positions agree with TRBD2. The J segment lost 4 bases and the V segment lost 8 bases, leaving 6 bases of the junction unmatched. In germline, CDR1 is SQVTM, CDR2 ANQGSEA. This CDR3 contains 13 residues. As DNA, the CDR3 is TGCAGCCTAGCTAGCGGGAGAGCAGATACGCAGTATTTT. Protein product: CSLASGRADTQYF.

This sequence joins TRBV6-5 and TRBJ1-1; D is unresolved. Germline V gives CDR1 MNHEY, CDR2 SVGAGI. CDR3 length equals 13 residues. V was cut by 2 bases and J by 0 bases, with 4 bases left in between. The CDR3 region has the DNA TGTGCCAGCAGTTACGGCATGAACACTGAAGCTTTCTTT. Its translation: CASSYGMNTEAFF.

This clonotype was observed a handful of times. The chain uses TRBV28 and TRBJ2-2; D uncertain. Germline V lookup: CDR1 MDHEN, CDR2 SYDVKM. The CDR3 spans 15 residues. V was shortened by 2 bases and J by 8 bases, with 15 bases between the two germline ends. The CDR3 protein is CASSLGSRTTGELFF. The CDR3 DNA reads as TGTGCCAGCAGTTTAGGGTCCCGCACAACTGGGGAGCTGTTTTTT.

Only a few counts were recorded for this clonotype. The chain is built from TRBV7-8 and TRBJ2-1; 10 nucleotides agree with TRBD2. In germline, CDR1 is SGHVS, CDR2 FQNEAQ. V lost 3 bases and J lost 3; bases outside the gene matches: 2. The CDR3 spans 15 residues. In DNA form, the CDR3 reads TGTGCCAGCAGCTTGTCTAGCGGGGGCTACAATGAGCAGTTCTTC. It codes for CASSLSSGGYNEQFF.

This clonotype has a handful of counts. The gene calls are TRBV5-1 and TRBJ2-3; possibly TRBD1 or TRBD2 for D (6 bases each). Trimming shortened V by 5 bases and J by 0 bases, and 13 bases separated the two germline ends. This CDR3 spans 15 amino acids. CDR1 and CDR2 from the germline V gene are SGHRS and YFSETQ. The DNA for the CDR3 is TGCGCCAGCAGACACAGGGAGGCTAGCACAGATACGCAGTATTTT. Translated: CASRHREASTDTQYF.

V gene TRBV5-1 combines with J gene TRBJ2-7; D gene unclear. CDR1 and CDR2 from the germline V gene are SGHRS and YFSETQ. This CDR3 spans 13 amino acids. V dropped 3 bases and J dropped 2 bases, with 9 bases sitting between them. The CDR3 coding sequence is TGCGCCAGCAGCTCCAACGGCGCCTACGAGCAGTACTTC. Translating gives CASSSNGAYEQYF. The whole variable domain, remainder taken from reference TRBV5-1 and TRBJ2-7, is KAGVTQTPRYLIKTRGQQVTLSCSPISGHRSVSWYQQTPGQGLQFLFEYFSETQRNKGNFPGRFSGRQFSNSRSEMNVSTLELGDSALYLCASSSNGAYEQYFGPGTRLTVT.

The V call is TRBV28, the J call TRBJ2-1, with D tentatively TRBD1 or TRBD2 (5 bases each). Germline V gene lookup returns CDR1 MDHEN and CDR2 SYDVKM. Between the trimmed V and J ends, which lost 6 bases and 0 bases, there was a span of 15 bases. The CDR3 runs 16 residues. For the CDR3, the DNA is TGTGCCAGCAGCCCGCCCGGGACCTTCTCCTACAATGAGCAGTTCTTC. It is translated as CASSPPGTFSYNEQFF.

The chain combines TRBV6-2 or TRBV6-3 with TRBJ2-7, with TRBD2 matching 8 bases. Germline assignment: CDR1 MNHEY and CDR2 SVGEGT. There are 14 residues in the CDR3. Trimming took 5 bases from V and 3 from J; bases not matched to a gene: 6. In DNA form, the CDR3 reads TGTGCCAGCAGTGGAGCGGGAGCGGTCTACGAGCAGTACTTC. As protein: CASSGAGAVYEQYF.

This clonotype was detected only a few times. The chain joins TRBV29-1 to TRBJ1-2; D is uncertain. The CDR3 totals 12 residues. Trimming left V 7 bases short and J 4 bases short, with 13 bases between. The V gene's germline CDR1 is SQVTM and CDR2 ANQGSEA. The CDR3 DNA sequence: TGCAGCGCAATCAAAGGTTCCTATGGCTACACCTTC. Translating gives CSAIKGSYGYTF.

This chain uses TRBV20-1 with TRBJ2-7, with no clear D. The CDR3 totals 12 residues. The germline V gene has CDR1 DFQATT and CDR2 SNEGSKA (reference sequence). Trimming pared 2 bases from V and 1 base from J, leaving 6 bases between. The CDR3 loop is CSARQASYEQYF. DNA for the CDR3: TGCAGTGCTAGACAAGCGTCCTACGAGCAGTACTTC.

The V gene is TRBV6-2 or TRBV6-3, the J gene TRBJ1-1; D possibly corresponds to TRBD1 (6 bases). Germline CDR1 is MNHEY and CDR2 is SVGEGT. The ends were cut back, 5 bases at V and 5 bases at J, with 12 bases in the middle. This CDR3 is built from 13 residues. The DNA of the CDR3 is TGTGCCAGCAGTACGGGACACAGAACTGAAGCTTTCTTT. Translation: CASSTGHRTEAFF.